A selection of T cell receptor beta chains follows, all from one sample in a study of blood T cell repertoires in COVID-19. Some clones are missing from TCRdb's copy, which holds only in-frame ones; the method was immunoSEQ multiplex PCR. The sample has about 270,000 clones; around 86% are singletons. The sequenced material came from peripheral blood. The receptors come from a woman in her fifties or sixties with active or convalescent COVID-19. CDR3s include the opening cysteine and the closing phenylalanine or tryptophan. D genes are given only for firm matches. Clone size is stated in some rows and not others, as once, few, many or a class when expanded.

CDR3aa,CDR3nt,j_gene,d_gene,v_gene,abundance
CASSSLGFLSGGAAEQYF,TGTGCCAGCAGCTCCTTGGGCTTTTTGAGCGGGGGGGCCGCCGAGCAGTACTTC,TRBJ2-7,TRBD2,TRBV7-3,-
CASSLWPGENEQFF,TGTGCCAGCAGCTTATGGCCAGGGGAAAATGAGCAGTTCTTC,TRBJ2-1,-,TRBV7-8,-
CASSVRTAVRSTEAFF,TGTGCCAGCAGTGTCAGGACAGCCGTACGGAGCACTGAAGCTTTCTTT,TRBJ1-1,-,TRBV25-1,-
CASSGSGTGSTDTQYF,TGTGCCAGCAGTGGGTCGGGGACAGGGAGCACAGATACGCAGTATTTT,TRBJ2-3,TRBD1,TRBV6-1,-
CASSLAWTGNEQYF,TGTGCCAGCAGCTTAGCCTGGACAGGGAACGAGCAGTACTTC,TRBJ2-7,TRBD1,TRBV7-9,-
CASSGGPRVRDYNEQFF,TGTGCCAGCAGCGGAGGGCCCCGGGTAAGGGACTACAATGAGCAGTTCTTC,TRBJ2-1,-,TRBV9,-
CASSPDDGGRYYEQYF,TGTGCCAGCAGCCCCGACGACGGGGGTCGTTACTACGAGCAGTACTTC,TRBJ2-7,-,TRBV7-9,-
CASSEYNEAFF,TGTGCCAGCAGTGAATATAATGAAGCTTTCTTT,TRBJ1-1,-,TRBV25-1,-
CASRRGGTAEKLFF,TGTGCCAGCAGGAGAGGGGGCACGGCTGAAAAACTGTTTTTT,TRBJ1-4,TRBD1,TRBV6-5,-
CASSWGDREGNQPQHF,TGCGCCAGCAGCTGGGGGGACAGGGAGGGCAATCAGCCCCAGCATTTT,TRBJ1-5,TRBD1,TRBV5-1,-
CASSLQSNTEAFF,TGTGCCAGCAGCTTACAGTCGAACACTGAAGCTTTCTTT,TRBJ1-1,-,TRBV7-3,-
CASSSIRQGANQETQYF,TGTGCCAGCAGCTCAATTCGACAGGGGGCTAACCAAGAGACCCAGTACTTC,TRBJ2-5,TRBD1,TRBV7-9,once
CASTISGGYQPQHF,TGTGCCAGCACTATCTCGGGGGGGTATCAGCCCCAGCATTTT,TRBJ1-5,-,TRBV2,-
CASSLGTGLTGELFF,TGTGCCAGCTCGCTGGGGACAGGGTTGACCGGGGAGCTGTTTTTT,TRBJ2-2,TRBD1,TRBV18,-
CASSLTGTAHTTFSGANVLTF,TGTGCCAGCAGCTTGACCGGGACTGCCCACACCACTTTCTCTGGGGCCAACGTCCTGACTTTC,TRBJ2-6,-,TRBV7-6,-
CASIGGANEKLFF,TGTGCCAGCATCGGCGGTGCTAATGAAAAACTGTTTTTT,TRBJ1-4,-,TRBV27,-
CASSQVSPSGAAFF,TGCGCCAGCAGCCAAGTCTCCCCCTCAGGGGCGGCTTTCTTT,TRBJ1-1,-,TRBV4-1,-
CASSLTNTEAFF,TGTGCCAGCAGTCTAACCAACACTGAAGCTTTCTTT,TRBJ1-1,-,TRBV28,-
CASSFRSAGGNTIYF,TGTGCCAGCAGTTTCCGGAGCGCGGGCGGAAACACCATATATTTT,TRBJ1-3,-,TRBV5-8,-
CASRGGDSGANVLTF,TGTGCCAGCAGGGGAGGGGACTCTGGGGCCAACGTCCTGACTTTC,TRBJ2-6,TRBD2,TRBV6-6,few
CASSHVGLAGGQETQYF,TGTGCCAGCAGCCATGTCGGACTAGCGGGGGGCCAAGAGACCCAGTACTTC,TRBJ2-5,TRBD2,TRBV4-2,few
CASRDRVGYGYTF,TGTGCCAGCAGGGACAGGGTAGGCTATGGCTACACCTTC,TRBJ1-2,TRBD1,TRBV6-5,-
CASSIGSTGELFF,TGTGCCAGTAGTATTGGCAGCACCGGGGAGCTGTTTTTT,TRBJ2-2,-,TRBV19,-
CASSPREGLNTEAFF,TGCGCCAGCAGCCCCCGGGAAGGGTTGAACACTGAAGCTTTCTTT,TRBJ1-1,-,TRBV5-1,-
CASSQESSGKYGELFF,TGTGCCAGCAGCCAAGAATCTAGCGGGAAATACGGGGAGCTGTTTTTT,TRBJ2-2,TRBD2,TRBV3-1/TRBV3-2,many
CASSRDIPNTEAFF,TGTGCCAGCAGTCGCGACATCCCGAACACTGAAGCTTTCTTT,TRBJ1-1,-,TRBV6-5,few
CASSYGREETQYF,TGTGCCAGCAGCTACGGGCGGGAAGAGACCCAGTACTTC,TRBJ2-5,-,TRBV7-2,-
CASSSRDRPHGYTF,TGTGCCAGCAGCTCCCGGGACAGGCCTCATGGCTACACCTTC,TRBJ1-2,TRBD1,TRBV7-8,-
CASSRGGAVDTEAFF,TGTGCCAGCAGCCGGGGGGGGGCCGTGGACACTGAAGCTTTCTTT,TRBJ1-1,-,TRBV5-4,once
CASSIVRTNTGELFF,TGTGCCAGTAGTATAGTTCGGACTAACACCGGGGAGCTGTTTTTT,TRBJ2-2,-,TRBV19,-
CASGDRDQPQHF,TGTGCCAGCGGGGACAGGGATCAGCCCCAGCATTTT,TRBJ1-5,TRBD1,TRBV2,-
CASNREISDDTEAFF,TGTGCCAGCAACAGGGAGATAAGTGATGACACTGAAGCTTTCTTT,TRBJ1-1,-,TRBV9,-
CASSETATNYGYTF,TGTGCCAGCAGTGAAACAGCTACTAACTATGGCTACACCTTC,TRBJ1-2,-,TRBV2,-
CASSQEAAGGTEAFF,TGCGCCAGCAGCCAAGAAGCGGCAGGGGGCACTGAAGCTTTCTTT,TRBJ1-1,TRBD1,TRBV4-3,-
CASSPLGGEQFF,TGTGCCAGCAGCCCTCTTGGGGGGGAGCAGTTCTTC,TRBJ2-1,-,TRBV3-1/TRBV3-2,-
CASSSQGADNEQFF,TGTGCCAGCAGCTCACAGGGGGCGGACAATGAGCAGTTCTTC,TRBJ2-1,TRBD1,TRBV7-3,-
CASSFRQLYEQYF,TGTGCCAGCAGCTTTCGACAACTCTACGAGCAGTACTTC,TRBJ2-7,-,TRBV11-2,-
CASSRLSVVQETQYF,TGTGCCAGCAGCCGACTATCCGTGGTTCAAGAGACCCAGTACTTC,TRBJ2-5,-,TRBV3-1/TRBV3-2,-
CATRGRGQGDLSSYEQYF,TGTGCCACCCGAGGGAGGGGACAAGGGGACTTAAGCTCCTACGAGCAGTACTTC,TRBJ2-7,-,TRBV10-3,-
CASSRGSGKNTEAFF,TGTGCCAGCTCTCGCGGAAGCGGGAAGAACACTGAAGCTTTCTTT,TRBJ1-1,-,TRBV18,once
CASSQDHNQRGASTDTQYF,TGTGCCAGCAGCCAAGATCATAACCAGCGGGGGGCAAGCACAGATACGCAGTATTTT,TRBJ2-3,TRBD2,TRBV4-2,few
CASSLGGTSTDTQYF,TGTGCCAGCAGCTTAGGAGGGACTAGCACAGATACGCAGTATTTT,TRBJ2-3,-,TRBV7-3,-
CASSFGTSGTAKNIQYF,TGTGCCAGCAGCTTCGGGACTAGCGGGACTGCCAAAAACATTCAGTACTTC,TRBJ2-4,TRBD2,TRBV7-6,few
CASSIPGSSYEQYF,TGTGCCAGTAGTATACCTGGCAGCTCCTACGAGCAGTACTTC,TRBJ2-7,-,TRBV19,once
CATSSGGGGGAFF,TGTGCCACCAGCAGTGGCGGGGGAGGTGGGGCTTTCTTT,TRBJ1-1,-,TRBV15,once
CASSLDEGANYGYTF,TGTGCCAGCAGCCTGGACGAGGGCGCTAACTATGGCTACACCTTC,TRBJ1-2,-,TRBV4-2,-
CASSHTGAGGQGTQYF,TGCGCCAGCAGCCACACCGGCGCGGGGGGGCAGGGGACGCAGTATTTT,TRBJ2-3,TRBD2,TRBV5-1,-
CASTGGPNEKLFF,TGTGCCAGCACAGGGGGCCCTAATGAAAAACTGTTTTTT,TRBJ1-4,TRBD1,TRBV7-2,few
CASSPGPGSSYEQYF,TGTGCCAGCAGCCCCGGACCCGGGAGCTCCTACGAGCAGTACTTC,TRBJ2-7,-,TRBV7-8,once
CAISESGAVNSPLHF,TGTGCCATCAGTGAGTCTGGGGCAGTTAATTCACCCCTCCACTTT,TRBJ1-6,-,TRBV10-3,-